These T cell receptor beta chains were read from a single sample in a study of T cells in Graves' hyperthyroidism and ophthalmopathy. One entry per CDR3 protein, called by TCRdb with MiXCR from the multiplex PCR reads. Counted here are a few hundred thousand distinct CDR3 sequences, 15% to 19% occurring once; the ten biggest clones make up roughly 6.6%. Sequencing input: blood. These receptors all come from a woman aged 30 to 39 with Graves' hyperthyroidism. CDR3s include the opening cysteine and the closing phenylalanine or tryptophan. Each record gives: V gene, clone size, D gene, J gene, CDR3 DNA, CDR3 protein. The D gene is left open where the match is weak. Some rows have no size entry. The others give once, few or many, or a class for an expanded clone.

TRBV14	NA	TRBD1	TRBJ1-4	TGTGCCAGCAGCGACAGGGTTCGCAGCTTCCAGAAGAGAGATGAAAAACTGTTTTTT	CASSDRVRSFQKRDEKLFF
TRBV20-1	NA	TRBD1	TRBJ1-2	TGCAGTGCTAGAGATACGGGACAGGGTACCTATGGCTACACCTTC	CSARDTGQGTYGYTF
TRBV27	NA	NA	TRBJ2-1	TGTGCCAGCAGTTTATCTGGGGGCGCCCCCAATGAGCTGTTCTTC	CASSLSGGAPNELFF
TRBV4-2	NA	TRBD1	TRBJ1-5	TGTGCCAGCAGCCAAGGAGACAGGGGAGTTGGCAATCAGCCCCAGCATTTT	CASSQGDRGVGNQPQHF
TRBV12-5	NA	TRBD2	TRBJ2-2	TGTGCTAGTGCCTTCACTAGCGGGAGGGTTACCGGGGAGCTGTTTTTT	CASAFTSGRVTGELFF
TRBV7-2	many	TRBD2	TRBJ2-5	TGTGCCAGCAGCTTATATAGCGGGAGGGGACAAGAGACCCAGTACTTC	CASSLYSGRGQETQYF
TRBV3-1	many	NA	TRBJ1-1	TGTGCCAGCAGCCAGCAACTTGGTTGGGGGGTGAACACTGAAGCTTTCTTT	CASSQQLGWGVNTEAFF
TRBV5-1	many	NA	TRBJ2-5	TGCGCCAGCAGCTTGGGTTCGGGGGAAGAGACCCAGTACTTC	CASSLGSGEETQYF
TRBV2	many	NA	TRBJ1-2	TGTGCCAGCAGCTCTAACCGGGGGTCCTATGGCTACACCTTC	CASSSNRGSYGYTF
TRBV5-8	few	NA	TRBJ2-5	TGTGCCAGCAGCTCCAAACCGGGGCAAGAGACCCAGTACTTC	CASSSKPGQETQYF
TRBV7-2	many	NA	TRBJ2-3	TGTGCCAGCAGCCAGGGGATGGCAGATACGCAGTATTTT	CASSQGMADTQYF
TRBV9	NA	TRBD2	TRBJ2-7	TGTGCCAGCAGCTTCACACCGGGACTAGCGGGAGGCGAGCAGTACTTC	CASSFTPGLAGGEQYF
TRBV27	NA	NA	TRBJ2-7	TGTGCCAGCAGTTTTATGGGTGCGCAGTACTTC	CASSFMGAQYF